This TCR beta chain comes out of a study of CXCR3-negative and CXCR3-positive naive CD8 T cells. Study as a whole: The libraries yielded roughly 150 million TRB reads, about 1.5 +/- 0.3 million each. Findings of the study overall: Naive subsets were similarly diverse, while memory CD8+ repertoires were much less diverse.

With respect to this clonotype: The antigen remains unidentified.

cDNA libraries for TRB were generated by 5' RACE incorporating UMI labels. TCRdb processed the 5' RACE reads again and assigns one entry to each CDR3 protein, with no DNA. Its clone listing holds roughly 86,000 distinct CDR3 sequences. The CDR3 extends over 13 amino acids. In germline, CDR1 is SEHNR, CDR2 FQNEAQ (reference sequence). The rearrangement uses TRBV7-9 and TRBJ1-2; the D gene TCRdb calls, TRBD1, cannot be checked with no DNA. The clonotype comes from a human donor in good health. Some clones in this sample may be carry-over from other donors' samples. Sequencing input: naive CXCR3- CD8+ T cells from blood. Subset here: CD45RO-CCR7+CD27+CD95- naive CD8+ T cells lacking CXCR3 (TNR3-). CDR3 region: CASSEGQGFGYTF.